This TCR beta chain was obtained from a study of blood T cell repertoires in COVID-19. In the study overall: COVID-19 samples collected from the United States, Italy and Spain covered acute and convalescent phases. T cells, B-cell-depleted T cells, or PBMCs supplied cDNA or gDNA.

Trimming took 0 bases from V and 0 from J, leaving 8 bases between them. This CDR3 is built from 15 residues. Germline lookup yields CDR1 SGDLS and CDR2 YYNGEE. The authors' processing: By means of reference gene primer amplification, nucleated cell counts were estimated. Assay: immunoSEQ multiplex PCR; the TCRdb copy retains only in-frame clones and omits some. V, J and clone size were drawn from that table, and D and trimming were deduced from the DNA. The sample lists 300,000 to 450,000 clones; around 84% were seen once. This TCR was recovered from a human donor in a cohort sampled during active COVID-19. The source material was peripheral blood. The chain combines TRBV9 with TRBJ2-3; possible D gene TRBD2, 5 bases. CDR3 residues: CASSVAGSSTDTQYF. DNA of the CDR3: TGTGCCAGCAGCGTAGCGGGATCTAGCACAGATACGCAGTATTTT.